The 14 T cell receptor beta chains listed next were all sequenced from one sample in a study of low-dose radiotherapy and immunotherapy resistance in tumors. TRAV- and TRBV-specific primers primed first-strand cDNA, covering alpha and beta chains. PCR amplification of the TCRs was performed with Phusion for 20 PCR cycles, and it relied on a constant-region primer together with a V-primer adapter. MiXCR was run by TCRdb on the reads, yielding one entry per CDR3 protein. The data show fewer than 90,000 distinct CDR3 sequences, around a third seen once. Documented time point: before trial treatment. The sequences come from PBMCs, collected before treatment. All receptors derive from a female donor with ovarian cancer.

This clonotype was observed many times. This chain uses TRBV19 with TRBJ1-1, with 11 positions matching TRBD1. The CDR3 covers 16 residues. The germline V gene has CDR1 LNHDA and CDR2 SQIVND (reference sequence). V shed 5 bases and J 0 bases; nucleotides not matched to a gene: 5. CDR3 amino acids: CASSRGTGGMNTEAFF. The CDR3 coding sequence is TGTGCCAGTAGTCGCGGGACAGGGGGTATGAACACTGAAGCTTTCTTT.

V gene TRBV13 combines with J gene TRBJ2-3; tentatively, D is TRBD2 (6 bases). Germline CDR1 reads PRHDT; CDR2 reads FYEKMQ (reference sequence). V was clipped by 5 bases and J by 0 bases, with 15 bases between them. This CDR3 is 16 amino acids long. CDR3 loop: CASSTGRSGSTDTQYF. CDR3 sequence (DNA): TGTGCCAGCAGCACGGGACGGAGCGGGAGCACAGATACGCAGTATTTT.

The rearrangement joins TRBV28 to TRBJ1-6, with 8 bases matching TRBD1. V shed 1 base, J shed 0 bases, and the junction held 5 bases outside the gene matches. From germline, CDR1 is MDHEN and CDR2 SYDVKM. The CDR3 sequence is 18 residues long. CDR3 in DNA: TGTGCCAGCAGTTTATCCAGGGGGCTGGGCTCCTATAATTCACCCCTCCACTTT. This encodes CASSLSRGLGSYNSPLHF.

This clonotype was detected a few times. The chain is built from TRBV29-1 and TRBJ2-6; TRBD1 agrees at 8 bases. The CDR3 is 16 amino acids. The V gene's germline CDR1 is SQVTM and CDR2 ANQGSEA. V trimming: 7 bases; J trimming: 4 bases; junction bases outside the gene matches: 12. The CDR3: CSGQGTSGSGANVLTF. The CDR3 DNA follows: TGCAGCGGACAGGGGACGTCAGGTTCCGGGGCCAACGTCCTGACTTTC. Supplemented by reference TRBV29-1 and TRBJ2-6, the full variable domain reads SAVISQKPSRDICQRGTSLTIQCQVDSQVTMMFWYRQQPGQSLTLIATANQGSEATYESGFVIDKFPISRPNLTFSTLTVSNMSPEDSSIYLCSGQGTSGSGANVLTFGAGSRLTVL.

In this sample, this clonotype turned up many times. In DNA, the CDR3 is TGCAGTGCTAGAGTTCGGGCAAGCCAAGAGACCCAGTACTTC. Amino acids: CSARVRASQETQYF. This chain links TRBV20-1 with TRBJ2-5; D remains ambiguous. Germline values: CDR1 DFQATT, CDR2 SNEGSKA (reference sequence). The CDR3 length is 14 residues. V lost 1 base and J 1 base, leaving 10 bases between the germline ends.

Many counts were recorded for this clonotype. The J gene is TRBJ2-2, the V gene TRBV6-6; 9 bases are shared with TRBD2. Germline V gene data show CDR1 as MNHNY and CDR2 as SVGAGI (reference sequence). The CDR3 is 14 residues long. V lost 0 bases to trimming and J lost 7 bases; unmatched junction nucleotides: 0. CDR3 residues: CASSYSSGGGELFF. The DNA for the CDR3 is TGTGCCAGCAGTTACTCTAGCGGGGGCGGGGAGCTGTTTTTT.

V usage is TRBV29-1 and J usage is TRBJ2-7; perhaps TRBD2 as D (7 bases). The ends were cut back, 3 bases at V and 6 bases at J, with 12 bases in the middle. Germline V CDR1 and CDR2: SQVTM, ANQGSEA. The CDR3 covers 12 residues. The CDR3 region has the DNA TGCAGCGTTGACGGGGGGCTCAGCGAGCAGTACTTC. Its protein is CSVDGGLSEQYF.

This clonotype was seen ten or more times. V and J are TRBV7-9 and TRBJ1-2; D is unclear. V was pared by 1 base and J by 7 bases, with 13 bases between. CDR1 and CDR2 from the germline V gene are SEHNR and FQNEAQ (reference sequence). This CDR3 spans 14 amino acids. The CDR3 sequence is CASSLGGSLSGYTF. The CDR3, as DNA: TGTGCCAGCAGCTTAGGAGGCAGTCTTTCTGGCTACACCTTC.

Only one count was recorded for this clonotype. The V gene is TRBV5-8, the J gene TRBJ1-5, with D possibly being TRBD1 (5 bases). The CDR3 consists of 13 residues. CDR1 SGHTS and CDR2 YDEGEE come from the germline V gene. With 2 bases removed from V and 10 bases from J, the gap between germline ends came to 13 bases. CDR3 in DNA: TGTGCCAGCAGCTTTGGGGACCGTCCCCCCCAGCATTTT. As protein: CASSFGDRPPQHF.

In this sample, this clonotype turned up many times. This chain links TRBV5-1 with TRBJ2-7, with 7 bases that match TRBD1. Germline V gene sequence: CDR1 SGHRS, CDR2 YFSETQ. Trimming removed 4 bases from V and 0 bases from J; junction bases left unmatched: 10. The CDR3 is made up of 16 amino acids. The CDR3 here is CASSPVTGRVSYEQYF. The CDR3 bases are TGCGCCAGCAGCCCGGTGACAGGGAGAGTCTCCTACGAGCAGTACTTC.

V gene TRBV4-1 combines with J gene TRBJ1-2; D remains ambiguous. CDR1 and CDR2 (germline): MGHRA, YSYEKL. V gave up 4 bases and J gave up 0 bases, with 12 bases separating them. This CDR3 region has 15 residues. The chain's CDR3 is CASSPGAGANYGYTF. In nucleotides, the CDR3 is TGCGCCAGCAGCCCCGGCGCTGGGGCTAACTATGGCTACACCTTC.

This clonotype was found many times. The rearrangement joins TRBV13 to TRBJ1-5; D is uncertain. Trimming cost V 1 base and J 4 bases, with 8 bases left between them. This CDR3 spans 14 amino acids. Germline CDR1 PRHDT, CDR2 FYEKMQ (reference sequence). The CDR3, as DNA: TGTGCCAGCAGCTTAGTTTCGGCTAATCAGCCCCAGCATTTT. It yields the protein CASSLVSANQPQHF.

This clonotype was counted only a few times. The chain carries TRBV11-2 and TRBJ2-5; D is perhaps TRBD1 (5 bases). CDR3 length equals 14 residues. V lost 3 bases to trimming and J lost 3 bases, with 11 bases between them. CDR1 and CDR2 (germline): SGHAT, FQNNGV. The CDR3 sequence is CASSFSTVKETQYF. CDR3 in DNA: TGTGCCAGCAGCTTTTCGACAGTTAAAGAGACCCAGTACTTC.

This clonotype was seen just once. V and J are TRBV5-3 and TRBJ2-7, with 12 bases lining up with TRBD2. TRBV5-3 is identified as an open reading frame with a role that is uncertain. The CDR3 contains 18 residues. V dropped 8 bases and J dropped 5; count of bases not matched to a gene: 20. The CDR3 reads CASSPKYRLAGVADEQYF. The CDR3 nucleotides read TGTGCCAGCAGCCCTAAATATAGACTAGCGGGAGTAGCTGACGAGCAGTACTTC.